One T cell receptor (beta chain) is described in this entry. Its antigen is unknown. The ends were cut back, 0 bases at V and 7 bases at J, with 19 bases in the middle. This CDR3 has 16 amino acids. The germline gives CDR1 SGDLS, CDR2 YYNGEE. This entry belongs to a study of T cells after yellow fever vaccination. A universal primer site and UMIs were added as TCR cDNA was made by 5'RACE template switching. TCRdb reanalysed the 5' RACE reads using MiXCR and keeps one entry per CDR3 protein. Here the sample spans about 310,000 distinct CDR3 sequences, less than 4.5% being singletons. Study results and limitations: Post-booster samples contained most primary-vaccination clones (nearly 98% CD4, around 90% CD8). Abundant bulk-derived clonotypes could contaminate FACS-sorted repertoires.

This sequence originates from a man between 18 and 29 years old who received the YFV17D yellow fever vaccine. Source: PBMCs, taken on the day of the yellow fever booster vaccination. The chain carries TRBV9 and TRBJ1-2; maybe TRBD1 (5 bases). CDR3 nucleotide sequence: TGTGCCAGCAGCGTAGAGGAACGGAGAGGGGTCAGTGGCTACACCTTC. Translated, it gives CASSVEERRGVSGYTF.